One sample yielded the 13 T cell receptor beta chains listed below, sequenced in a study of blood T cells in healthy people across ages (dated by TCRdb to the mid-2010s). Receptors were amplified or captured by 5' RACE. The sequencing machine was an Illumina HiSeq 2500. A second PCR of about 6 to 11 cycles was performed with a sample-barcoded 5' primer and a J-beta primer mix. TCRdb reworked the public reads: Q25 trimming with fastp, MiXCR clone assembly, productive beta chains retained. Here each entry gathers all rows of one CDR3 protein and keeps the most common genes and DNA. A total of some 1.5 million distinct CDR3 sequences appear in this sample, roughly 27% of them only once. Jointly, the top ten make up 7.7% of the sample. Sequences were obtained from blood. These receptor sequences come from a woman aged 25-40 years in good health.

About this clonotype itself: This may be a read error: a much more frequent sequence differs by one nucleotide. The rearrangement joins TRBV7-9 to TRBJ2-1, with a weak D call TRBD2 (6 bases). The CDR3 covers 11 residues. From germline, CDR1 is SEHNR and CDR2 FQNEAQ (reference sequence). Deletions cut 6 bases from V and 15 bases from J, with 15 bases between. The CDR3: CASSNTSSGFF. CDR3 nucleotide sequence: TGTGCCAGCAGTAACACTAGCTCTGGGTTCTTC.

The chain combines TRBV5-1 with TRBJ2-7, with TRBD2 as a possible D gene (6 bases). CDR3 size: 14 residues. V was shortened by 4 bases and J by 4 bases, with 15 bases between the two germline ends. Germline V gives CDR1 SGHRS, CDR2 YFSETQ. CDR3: CASSTAPGRYEQYF. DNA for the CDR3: TGCGCCAGCAGCACCGCCCCAGGGAGGTACGAGCAGTACTTC.

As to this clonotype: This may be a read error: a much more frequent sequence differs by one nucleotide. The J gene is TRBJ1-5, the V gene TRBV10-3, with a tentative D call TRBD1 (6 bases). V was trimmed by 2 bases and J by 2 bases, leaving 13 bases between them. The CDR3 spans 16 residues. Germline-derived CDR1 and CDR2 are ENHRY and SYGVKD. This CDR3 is CAISEAIGGRNQPQHF. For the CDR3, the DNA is TGTGCCATCAGTGAGGCGATCGGGGGCCGCAATCAGCCCCAGCATTTT.

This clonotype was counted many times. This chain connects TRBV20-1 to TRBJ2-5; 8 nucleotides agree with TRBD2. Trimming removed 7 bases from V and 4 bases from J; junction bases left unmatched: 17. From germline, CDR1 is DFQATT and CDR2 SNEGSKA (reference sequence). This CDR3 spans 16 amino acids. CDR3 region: CSGQGLEREGRETQYF. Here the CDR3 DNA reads TGCAGTGGTCAGGGGTTGGAACGGGAGGGCCGAGAGACCCAGTACTTC.

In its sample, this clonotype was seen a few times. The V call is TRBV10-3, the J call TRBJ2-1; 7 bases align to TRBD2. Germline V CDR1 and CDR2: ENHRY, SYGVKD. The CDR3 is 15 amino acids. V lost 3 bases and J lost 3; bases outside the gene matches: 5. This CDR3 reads CAISEFASGYNEQFF. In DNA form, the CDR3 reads TGTGCCATCAGTGAATTCGCTAGCGGCTACAATGAGCAGTTCTTC.

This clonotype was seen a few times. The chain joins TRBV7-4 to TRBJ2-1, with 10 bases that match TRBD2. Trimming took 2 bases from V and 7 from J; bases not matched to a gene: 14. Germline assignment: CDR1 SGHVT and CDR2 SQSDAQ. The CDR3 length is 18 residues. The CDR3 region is CASSLSSGRAWSPNEQFF. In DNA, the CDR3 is TGTGCCAGCAGCTTAAGCAGCGGGAGGGCCTGGAGTCCTAATGAGCAGTTCTTC.

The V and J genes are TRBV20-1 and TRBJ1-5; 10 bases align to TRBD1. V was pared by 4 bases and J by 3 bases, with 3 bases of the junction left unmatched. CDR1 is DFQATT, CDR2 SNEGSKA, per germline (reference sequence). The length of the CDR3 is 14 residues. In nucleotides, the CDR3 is TGCAGTGCTATCGGGACAGGGGCCAATCAGCCCCAGCATTTT. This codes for CSAIGTGANQPQHF.

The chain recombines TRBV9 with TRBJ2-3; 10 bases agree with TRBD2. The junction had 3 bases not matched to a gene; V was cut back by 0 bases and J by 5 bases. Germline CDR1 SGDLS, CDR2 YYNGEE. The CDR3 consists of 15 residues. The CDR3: CASSVAAGGGDTQYF. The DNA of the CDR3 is TGTGCCAGCAGCGTAGCAGCGGGAGGGGGAGATACGCAGTATTTT. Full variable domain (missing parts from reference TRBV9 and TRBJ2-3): DSGVTQTPKHLITATGQRVTLRCSPRSGDLSVYWYQQSLDQGLQFLIQYYNGEERAKGNILERFSAQQFPDLHSELNLSSLELGDSALYFCASSVAAGGGDTQYFGPGTRLTVL.

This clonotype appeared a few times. CDR3 coding DNA: TGTGCCAGCAGCTTAGATAGGGGGCCCACGTACGAGCAGTACTTC. Protein: CASSLDRGPTYEQYF. V is TRBV7-6 and J is TRBJ2-7; 7 bases agree with TRBD1. Germline V lookup: CDR1 SGHVS, CDR2 FNYEAQ. The CDR3 length is 15 residues. V gave up 1 base and J gave up 4 bases; unmatched junction bases: 7. Drawing the rest from reference TRBV7-6 and TRBJ2-7, the complete variable domain is GAGVSQSPRYKVTKRGQDVALRCDPISGHVSLYWYRQALGQGPEFLTYFNYEAQQDKSGLPNDRFSAERPEGSISTLTIQRTEQRDSAMYRCASSLDRGPTYEQYFGPGTRLTVT.

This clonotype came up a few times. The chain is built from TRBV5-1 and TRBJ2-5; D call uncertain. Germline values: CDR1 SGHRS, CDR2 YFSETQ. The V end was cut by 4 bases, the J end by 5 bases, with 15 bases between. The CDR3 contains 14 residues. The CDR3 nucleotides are TGCGCCAGCAGCCCCAGCCCCCCGGAGGAGACCCAGTACTTC. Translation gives CASSPSPPEETQYF.

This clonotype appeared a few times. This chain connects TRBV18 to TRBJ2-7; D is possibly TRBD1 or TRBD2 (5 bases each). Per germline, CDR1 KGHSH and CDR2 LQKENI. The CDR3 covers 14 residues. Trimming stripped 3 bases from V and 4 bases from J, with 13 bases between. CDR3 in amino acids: CASSPRGTTYEQYF. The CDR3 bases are TGTGCCAGCTCACCCAGAGGGACGACATACGAGCAGTACTTC.

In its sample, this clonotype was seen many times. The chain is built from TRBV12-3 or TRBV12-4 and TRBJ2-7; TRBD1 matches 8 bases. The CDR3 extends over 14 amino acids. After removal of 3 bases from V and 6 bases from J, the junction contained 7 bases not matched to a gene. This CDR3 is CASSFGQGAIEQYF. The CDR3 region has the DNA TGTGCCAGCAGTTTTGGGCAGGGGGCGATCGAGCAGTACTTC.

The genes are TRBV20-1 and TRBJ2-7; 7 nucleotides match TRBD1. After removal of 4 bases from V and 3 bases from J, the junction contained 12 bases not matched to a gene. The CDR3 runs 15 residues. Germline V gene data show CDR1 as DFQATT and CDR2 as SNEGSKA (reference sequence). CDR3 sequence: CSATIPNRGHYEQYF. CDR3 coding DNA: TGCAGTGCTACCATTCCAAACAGGGGCCACTACGAGCAGTACTTC.